This TCR beta chain was observed in a study of blood T cell repertoires in COVID-19. About the research overall: The United States, Italy and Spain supplied acute and convalescent COVID-19 samples. Sample material is recorded as cDNA or gDNA derived from T cells, B-cell-depleted T cells, or PBMCs.

Only in-frame clones appear in the TCRdb table, and some are missing; sequencing was by immunoSEQ multiplex PCR. The top ten clones hold approximately 6.9% of a sample with fewer than 200,000 clones, roughly 80% of them seen once. The CDR3 runs to 13 residues. Germline CDR1 and CDR2: MGHRA and YSYEKL. Trimming removed 2 bases from V and 10 bases from J, with 9 bases in between. This clone was picked up one time. J is TRBJ1-6 and V is TRBV4-1, with a tentative D call TRBD1 (6 bases). What was sequenced was peripheral blood. This clonotype originated in a man between 60 and 70 years old with acute or convalescent COVID-19. In DNA form, the CDR3 reads TGCGCCAGCAGCCAAACAGGGTACTCACCCCTCCACTTT. Translated, it gives CASSQTGYSPLHF.